This entry concerns a single T cell receptor beta chain. TCRdb's copy holds only in-frame clones and misses some; the assay was immunoSEQ multiplex PCR. This repertoire shows about 22,000 clones, 91% found once; its top ten account for 0.67%. The CDR3 is 13 residues long. Germline CDR1 and CDR2: LNHDA and SQIVND (reference sequence). With 9 bases clipped from V and 4 bases from J, the junction kept 6 bases outside the gene matches. The data are from a study of T cell changes during pregnancy in multiple sclerosis. The specimen comprised CD4+ T cells from peripheral blood mononuclear cells, sampled in the third trimester of pregnancy. This TCR was sampled from a female donor in good health, enrolled as a control in a pregnancy study. The chain recombines TRBV19 with TRBJ1-5; 7 bases match TRBD1. The CDR3 DNA reads TGTGCCAGCCGGGACAGACTTAATCAGCCCCAGCATTTT. It translates to CASRDRLNQPQHF.